This record looks at one TCR beta chain sequence and its context. This entry comes from a study of blood T cell repertoires in COVID-19. Study-level background: Sample material is recorded as cDNA or gDNA derived from T cells, B-cell-depleted T cells, or PBMCs.

Some clones are missing from TCRdb's copy, which holds only in-frame ones; the method was immunoSEQ multiplex PCR. The sample carries around 250,000 clones, about 91% recorded once. Trimming at V came to 3 bases and at J to 2 bases, leaving 5 bases not matched to a gene. The CDR3 contains 18 residues. Per the germline V gene, CDR1 is LGHDT and CDR2 is YNNKEL (reference sequence). Participants' own reports of clinical history determined their cohort assignment. The gene calls are TRBV3-1 (or the pseudogene TRBV3-2) and TRBJ2-2; 14 nucleotides agree with TRBD2. The specimen sequenced was PBMCs or T cells enriched from blood (not recorded which). The sequence was obtained from a human donor in a cohort exposed to, infected with or recovered from COVID-19 (not recorded which). The donor label of this sample is uncertain. The CDR3 sequence: CASSHRTSGGPNTGELFF. CDR3 sequence (DNA): TGTGCCAGCAGCCATAGGACTAGCGGGGGGCCCAACACCGGGGAGCTGTTTTTT.